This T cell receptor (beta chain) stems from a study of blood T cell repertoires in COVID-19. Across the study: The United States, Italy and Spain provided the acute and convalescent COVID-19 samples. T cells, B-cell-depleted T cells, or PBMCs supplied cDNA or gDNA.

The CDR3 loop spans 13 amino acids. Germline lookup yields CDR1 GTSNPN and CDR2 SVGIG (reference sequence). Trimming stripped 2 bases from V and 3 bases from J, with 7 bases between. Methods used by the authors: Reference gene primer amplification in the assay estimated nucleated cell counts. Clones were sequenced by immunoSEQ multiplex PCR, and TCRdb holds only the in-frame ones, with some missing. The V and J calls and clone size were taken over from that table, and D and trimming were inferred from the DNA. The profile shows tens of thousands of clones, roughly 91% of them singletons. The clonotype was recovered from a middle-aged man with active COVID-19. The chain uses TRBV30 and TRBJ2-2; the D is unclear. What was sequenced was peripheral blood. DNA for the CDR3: TGTGCCTGGAGTTCACACGACACCGGGGAGCTGTTTTTT. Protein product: CAWSSHDTGELFF.